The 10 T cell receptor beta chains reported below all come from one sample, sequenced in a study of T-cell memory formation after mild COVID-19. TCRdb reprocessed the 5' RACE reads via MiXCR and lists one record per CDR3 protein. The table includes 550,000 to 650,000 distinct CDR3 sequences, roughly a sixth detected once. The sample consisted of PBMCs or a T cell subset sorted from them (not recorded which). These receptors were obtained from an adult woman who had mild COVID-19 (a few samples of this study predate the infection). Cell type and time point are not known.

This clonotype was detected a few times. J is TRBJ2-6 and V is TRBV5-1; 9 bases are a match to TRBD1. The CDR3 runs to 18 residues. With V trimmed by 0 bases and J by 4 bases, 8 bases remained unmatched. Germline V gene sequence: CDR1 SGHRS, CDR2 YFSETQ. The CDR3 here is CASSLGGTGPLGANVLTF. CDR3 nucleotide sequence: TGCGCCAGCAGCTTGGGGGGGACAGGGCCCTTGGGGGCCAACGTCCTGACTTTC.

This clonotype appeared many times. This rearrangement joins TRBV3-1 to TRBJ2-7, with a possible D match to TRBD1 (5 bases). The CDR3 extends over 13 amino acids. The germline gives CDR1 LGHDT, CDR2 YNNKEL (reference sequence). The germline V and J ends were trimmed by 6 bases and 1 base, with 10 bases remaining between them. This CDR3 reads CASSQHRSYEQYF. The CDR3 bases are TGTGCCAGCAGTCAGCACAGGTCCTACGAGCAGTACTTC.

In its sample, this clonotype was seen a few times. CDR3 loop: CASSLSSTGLGEQFF. The CDR3 DNA is TGTGCCAGCAGTTTATCTTCTACAGGGTTGGGTGAGCAGTTCTTC. The chain couples TRBV27 to TRBJ2-1, with a tentative D call TRBD1 (6 bases). V was clipped by 0 bases and J by 9 bases, with 15 bases between them. Germline CDR1 and CDR2: MNHEY and SMNVEV (reference sequence). The CDR3 has 15 amino acids.

CDR3 residues: CASSQVNQLQAEGYEQYF. The CDR3 nucleotides are TGTGCCAGCAGCCAAGTCAACCAATTACAGGCGGAAGGCTACGAGCAGTACTTC. V gene TRBV4-2 combines with J gene TRBJ2-7, with a tentative D call TRBD1 (5 bases). The germline V gene has CDR1 LGHNA and CDR2 YNFKEQ. V shed 1 base and J shed 3 bases, with 22 bases lying between them. The CDR3 spans 18 residues.

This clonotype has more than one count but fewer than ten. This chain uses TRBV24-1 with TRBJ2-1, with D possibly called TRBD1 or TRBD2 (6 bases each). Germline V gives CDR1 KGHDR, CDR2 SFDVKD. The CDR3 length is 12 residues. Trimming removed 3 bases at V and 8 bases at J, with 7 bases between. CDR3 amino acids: CATSDGGHEQFF. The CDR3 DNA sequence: TGTGCCACCAGTGATGGGGGGCATGAGCAGTTCTTC.

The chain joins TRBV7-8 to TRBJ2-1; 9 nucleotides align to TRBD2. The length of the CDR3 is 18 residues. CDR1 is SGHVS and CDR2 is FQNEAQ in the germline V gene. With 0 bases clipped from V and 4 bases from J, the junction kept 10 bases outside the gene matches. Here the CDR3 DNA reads TGTGCCAGCAGCTTAGCATCTACGACTAGCGGCCTTTACAATGAGCAGTTCTTC. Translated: CASSLASTTSGLYNEQFF.

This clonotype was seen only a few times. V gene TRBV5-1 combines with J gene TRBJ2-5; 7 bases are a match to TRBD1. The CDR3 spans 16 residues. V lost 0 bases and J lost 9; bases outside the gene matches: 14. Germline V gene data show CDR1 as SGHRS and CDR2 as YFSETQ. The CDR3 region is CASSLVVAGTVRAQYF. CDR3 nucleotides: TGCGCCAGCAGCTTGGTTGTGGCCGGGACAGTACGGGCCCAGTACTTC.

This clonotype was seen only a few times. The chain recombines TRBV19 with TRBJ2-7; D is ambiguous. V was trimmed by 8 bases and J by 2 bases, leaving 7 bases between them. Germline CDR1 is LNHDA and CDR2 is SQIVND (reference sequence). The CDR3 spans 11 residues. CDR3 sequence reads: CASGDAYEQYF. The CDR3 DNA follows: TGTGCCAGTGGGGATGCCTACGAGCAGTACTTC.

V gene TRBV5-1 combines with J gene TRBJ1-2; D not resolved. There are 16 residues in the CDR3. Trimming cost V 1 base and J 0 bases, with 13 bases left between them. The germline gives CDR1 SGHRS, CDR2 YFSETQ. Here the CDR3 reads CASSLFAVRPNYGYTF. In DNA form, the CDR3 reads TGCGCCAGCAGCTTGTTTGCGGTCAGGCCTAACTATGGCTACACCTTC.

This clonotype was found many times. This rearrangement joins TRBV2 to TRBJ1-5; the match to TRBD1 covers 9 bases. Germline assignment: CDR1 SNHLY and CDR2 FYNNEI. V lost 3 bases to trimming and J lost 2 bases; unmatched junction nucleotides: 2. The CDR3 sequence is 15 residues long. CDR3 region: CASSDRTGGNQPQHF. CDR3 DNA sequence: TGTGCCAGCAGTGACCGGACAGGGGGCAATCAGCCCCAGCATTTT. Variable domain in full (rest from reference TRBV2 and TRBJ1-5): EPEVTQTPSHQVTQMGQEVILRCVPISNHLYFYWYRQILGQKVEFLVSFYNNEISEKSEIFDDQFSVERPDGSNFTLKIRSTKLEDSAMYFCASSDRTGGNQPQHFGDGTRLSIL.